Presented here are 18 T cell receptor beta chains from one specimen sequenced in a study of cytomegalovirus exposure and HLA in healthy donors (dated by TCRdb to the late 2010s). The receptor library was made with the immunoSEQ multiplex PCR assay. For the multiplex PCR, a mixture combining 60 forward primers for TCR Vbeta segments and 13 reverse primers for TCR Jbeta segments was used. TCRdb carries this immuneACCESS record with in-frame sequences only. Its versions omit some clonotypes, under half of them owing to an unresolved V gene in the studies checked, with the rest unexplained. For this sample there are about 92,000 clones; about 85% appear just once. The top ten constitute 1% to 1.5% of the sample. Source material: PBMCs. The receptors were sampled from a girl aged 2 to 10 in good health and CMV-seropositive.

This clone came up a few times. This chain joins TRBV27 and TRBJ2-7; 10 bases are shared with TRBD1. CDR3 size: 18 residues. Germline V gene lookup returns CDR1 MNHEY and CDR2 SMNVEV (reference sequence). V lost 3 bases and J lost 4; bases outside the gene matches: 15. CDR3 loop: CASSFQGQGIVLGYEQYF. The DNA of the CDR3 is TGTGCCAGCAGTTTCCAGGGACAGGGGATTGTACTGGGGTACGAGCAGTACTTC.

The V gene is TRBV7-2, the J gene TRBJ2-1, with 11 bases lining up with TRBD2. The ends lost 4 bases at V and 2 bases at J; junction bases unmatched: 7. The germline V gene encodes CDR1 SGHTA and CDR2 FQGNSA. CDR3 length: 17 residues. The CDR3 coding sequence is TGTGCCAGCAGCTCGCGGACTAGCGGGCTTACCTACAATGAGCAGTTCTTC. It yields the protein CASSSRTSGLTYNEQFF. The variable domain in full, completed from reference TRBV7-2 and TRBJ2-1, reads GAGVSQSPSNKVTEKGKDVELRCDPISGHTALYWYRQSLGQGLEFLIYFQGNSAPDKSGLPSDRFSAERTGGSVSTLTIQRTQQEDSAVYLCASSSRTSGLTYNEQFFGPGTRLTVL.

V is TRBV28 and J is TRBJ1-2, with TRBD1 matching 7 bases. Trimming removed 5 bases from V and 1 base from J; junction bases left unmatched: 10. In germline, CDR1 is MDHEN, CDR2 SYDVKM. CDR3 length equals 16 residues. CDR3 region: CASSPSGTANNYGYTF. The CDR3 nucleotides are TGTGCCAGCAGTCCTAGCGGGACAGCCAATAACTATGGCTACACCTTC.

Note on this clone: This same CDR3 is encoded by further DNA sequences in the sample. The V and J genes are TRBV30 and TRBJ1-1; 8 bases align to TRBD1. CDR1 and CDR2 from the germline V gene are GTSNPN and SVGIG (reference sequence). This CDR3 is 13 amino acids long. V was clipped by 8 bases and J by 0 bases; unmatched bases: 5. CDR3 residues: CARTGSMNTEAFF. The CDR3 nucleotides are TGTGCCCGGACAGGGTCCATGAACACTGAAGCTTTCTTT.

The gene calls are TRBV7-2 and TRBJ2-7; no clear D gene. The CDR3 has 15 residues. V lost 1 base and J 0 bases, leaving 10 bases between the germline ends. The germline V gene encodes CDR1 SGHTA and CDR2 FQGNSA. Here the CDR3 reads CASSLDPGSSYEQYF. The CDR3 DNA is TGTGCCAGCAGCTTAGATCCCGGTAGCTCCTACGAGCAGTACTTC.

This chain uses TRBV7-3 with TRBJ2-3; D unresolved. Germline V gives CDR1 SGHTA, CDR2 FQGTGA. V lost 1 base and J lost 2, with 16 bases in between. CDR3 length: 17 amino acids. The CDR3 protein is CASSLMAGLVFTDTQYF. The CDR3, as DNA: TGTGCCAGCAGCTTAATGGCTGGTCTAGTCTTCACAGATACGCAGTATTTT.

V usage is TRBV5-1 and J usage is TRBJ2-7; D may be TRBD2 (5 bases). CDR3 length equals 14 residues. The V gene lost 4 bases and the J gene lost 0 bases, with 11 bases spanning the gap. Germline V CDR1 and CDR2: SGHRS, YFSETQ. In DNA form, the CDR3 reads TGCGCCAGCAGCCCCCGACGGGACTCCTACGAGCAGTACTTC. Its protein product is CASSPRRDSYEQYF. The full variable domain, completed using reference TRBV5-1 and TRBJ2-7, is KAGVTQTPRYLIKTRGQQVTLSCSPISGHRSVSWYQQTPGQGLQFLFEYFSETQRNKGNFPGRFSGRQFSNSRSEMNVSTLELGDSALYLCASSPRRDSYEQYFGPGTRLTVT.

The chain joins TRBV9 to TRBJ2-6; tentatively, D is TRBD1 (5 bases). Trimming cost V 4 bases and J 2 bases, with 22 bases left between them. In germline, CDR1 is SGDLS, CDR2 YYNGEE. CDR3 length: 19 residues. CDR3 DNA sequence: TGTGCCAGCAGCAGGGGTCGAGACCCCCCTCTGGCTGGGGCCAACGTCCTGACTTTC. Amino acids: CASSRGRDPPLAGANVLTF.

The chain uses TRBV5-1 and TRBJ1-2; 8 nucleotides align to TRBD1. With 5 bases clipped from V and 0 bases from J, the junction kept 6 bases outside the gene matches. The CDR3 is 15 residues long. From germline, CDR1 is SGHRS and CDR2 YFSETQ. The DNA of the CDR3 is TGCGCCAGCAGAAATGAACAGGGGGCTAACTATGGCTACACCTTC. Residues: CASRNEQGANYGYTF. The full variable domain, with the rest looked up from reference TRBV5-1 and TRBJ1-2, is KAGVTQTPRYLIKTRGQQVTLSCSPISGHRSVSWYQQTPGQGLQFLFEYFSETQRNKGNFPGRFSGRQFSNSRSEMNVSTLELGDSALYLCASRNEQGANYGYTFGSGTRLTVV.

As for this clone: At the DNA level, this CDR3 is encoded by other sequences in the same sample as well. The chain recombines TRBV6-5 with TRBJ2-7; TRBD1 matches 8 bases. J gave up 0 bases and V 0 bases, and 1 base lay outside the gene matches. The CDR3 has 15 residues. The germline gives CDR1 MNHEY, CDR2 SVGAGI. The CDR3 is CASSYSGTGSYEQYF. CDR3 sequence (DNA): TGTGCCAGCAGTTACTCAGGGACAGGCTCCTACGAGCAGTACTTC.

The chain is built from TRBV6-1 and TRBJ1-2; 8 bases fit TRBD1. This CDR3 has 15 amino acids. CDR1 is MNHNS and CDR2 is SASEGT in the germline V gene. With V trimmed by 2 bases and J by 6 bases, 8 bases remained unmatched. The CDR3 sequence: CASSELSGGGNGYTF. The CDR3 DNA reads TGTGCCAGCAGTGAATTGTCAGGGGGCGGGAATGGCTACACCTTC.

The chain links TRBV29-1 to TRBJ2-7, with a tentative D call TRBD1 (6 bases). Per germline, CDR1 SQVTM and CDR2 ANQGSEA. Deletions cut 6 bases from V and 7 bases from J, with 19 bases between. The CDR3 runs to 13 residues. The CDR3 coding sequence is TGCAGCGTCGACTTGGGGGCCGACGGGGAGCAGTACTTC. This sequence encodes CSVDLGADGEQYF.

This chain links TRBV4-1 with TRBJ1-2; 8 nucleotides agree with TRBD1. The V gene end was trimmed by 1 base and the J gene end by 1 base; junction bases not matched to a gene: 8. The V gene's germline CDR1 is MGHRA and CDR2 YSYEKL. The CDR3 totals 17 residues. The CDR3 DNA sequence: TGCGCCAGCAGCCAAGGACCCGGGACAGGTCTTAACTATGGCTACACCTTC. It specifies CASSQGPGTGLNYGYTF.

The CDR3 spells CASSLSGLAAPRPYEQYF. Here the CDR3 DNA reads TGTGCCAGCAGCTTATCGGGACTAGCGGCTCCTCGGCCCTACGAGCAGTACTTC. The V and J genes are TRBV7-2 and TRBJ2-7; 11 bases match TRBD2. V lost 2 bases, J lost 2 bases, and 11 bases stayed unmatched. CDR1 and CDR2 from the germline V gene are SGHTA and FQGNSA. This CDR3 is 18 amino acids long.

This clone was seen once. This chain connects TRBV5-4 to TRBJ1-4; D may be TRBD1 (6 bases). CDR1 SGHNT and CDR2 YYREEE come from the germline V gene (reference sequence). The CDR3 contains 14 residues. V was trimmed by 5 bases and J by 0 bases, leaving 8 bases between them. CDR3 DNA: TGTGCCAGCAGTGCAGGGGCAACTAATGAAAAACTGTTTTTT. Encoded protein: CASSAGATNEKLFF.

The chain combines TRBV28 with TRBJ2-1, with D possibly TRBD1 on 5 matching bases. V was clipped by 8 bases and J by 0 bases, with 11 bases between them. This CDR3 contains 14 residues. Germline CDR1 is MDHEN and CDR2 is SYDVKM. Here the CDR3 DNA reads TGTGCCAGCTACAGGTCGAGCTCCTACAATGAGCAGTTCTTC. It encodes CASYRSSSYNEQFF.

V and J are TRBV7-9 and TRBJ1-5, with D possibly being TRBD1 (6 bases). The CDR3 contains 14 residues. Germline-derived CDR1 and CDR2 are SEHNR and FQNEAQ (reference sequence). Trimming removed 10 bases from V and 0 bases from J, with 13 bases in between. CDR3 residues: CAIVGQNSNQPQHF. The CDR3 DNA sequence: TGTGCCATCGTAGGACAGAATAGCAATCAGCCCCAGCATTTT.

The chain joins TRBV10-3 to TRBJ1-5, with D hard to call. CDR3 length: 13 residues. Trimming removed 10 bases from V and 3 bases from J, with 13 bases in between. CDR1 is ENHRY and CDR2 is SYGVKD in the germline V gene. This chain's CDR3 is CATHGEANQPQHF. CDR3 nucleotide sequence: TGTGCCACCCATGGTGAGGCCAATCAGCCCCAGCATTTT.